The 11 T cell receptor beta chains below all came from one sample that was sequenced in a study of a mutant IDH1 vaccine in newly diagnosed glioma listed by TCRdb under 2021. The sample's time point label, in plain terms: baseline, week 1 (first vaccination visit). What this sample's treatment or condition label stands for: pre-vaccination baseline after standard-of-care therapy. The library was produced with the immunoSEQ multiplex PCR assay. The clones in this table, taken by TCRdb from immuneACCESS, are in-frame only. Not every clone is retained; where verified, under half of the shortfall comes from an unresolved V gene, and the cause of the rest is unknown. This sample has about 35,000 clones in its table, and 88% of those were observed once. Together, the top ten hold around 4.8% of the sample. The source material was PBMCs, sampled from a glioma patient treated with radiotherapy, temozolomide or both. Every receptor here comes from a woman in her forties with glioma.

The chain is built from TRBV10-3 and TRBJ2-5, with 9 bases aligning to TRBD1. Germline V gene data show CDR1 as ENHRY and CDR2 as SYGVKD. V was clipped by 6 bases and J by 2 bases; unmatched bases: 10. The CDR3 extends over 16 amino acids. The CDR3 DNA reads as TGTGCCATCAGGCCTGGACAGGGGAGAGGACAAGAGACCCAGTACTTC. Translation: CAIRPGQGRGQETQYF.

This clone was observed a few times. The chain joins TRBV12-5 to TRBJ2-1; 14 positions match TRBD2. CDR1 is LGHNT and CDR2 is FRNRAP in the germline V gene. The CDR3 covers 16 residues. The ends lost 6 bases at V and 3 bases at J; junction bases unmatched: 4. For the CDR3, the DNA is TGTGCTAGTGGGACTAGCGGGGGGGCCAACTACAATGAGCAGTTCTTC. It yields the protein CASGTSGGANYNEQFF.

The gene calls are TRBV5-6 and TRBJ2-5; TRBD1 aligns across 7 bases. CDR3 length: 15 amino acids. The germline gives CDR1 SGHDT, CDR2 YYEEEE. With 4 bases clipped from V and 1 base from J, the junction kept 7 bases outside the gene matches. As DNA, the CDR3 is TGTGCCAGCAGCCTGGGACAGATCATCCAAGAGACCCAGTACTTC. It is translated as CASSLGQIIQETQYF.

The CDR3 protein is CASSLGIGGRHGYTF. The DNA for the CDR3 is TGTGCCAGCAGCTTAGGGATTGGTGGAAGGCATGGCTACACCTTC. The V and J genes are TRBV7-6 and TRBJ1-2; no definite D call. Trimming took off 1 base at V and 6 bases at J, with 15 bases between the two ends. The CDR3 has 15 amino acids. Germline CDR1 and CDR2: SGHVS and FNYEAQ.

The rearrangement links TRBV5-1 to TRBJ2-7; the D gene could be TRBD1 or TRBD2 (5 bases each). Germline CDR1 is SGHRS and CDR2 is YFSETQ. CDR3 size: 16 residues. The V end was cut by 3 bases, the J end by 0 bases, with 16 bases between. CDR3 in amino acids: CASSSVGAGLSYEQYF. The CDR3, as DNA: TGCGCCAGCAGCTCTGTAGGGGCGGGCCTCTCCTACGAGCAGTACTTC.

The chain recombines TRBV27 with TRBJ1-4; D unresolved. V lost 2 bases and J 3 bases, leaving 10 bases between the germline ends. CDR1 and CDR2 (germline): MNHEY, SMNVEV (reference sequence). This CDR3 spans 15 amino acids. CDR3 sequence: CASSLNIRSNEKLFF. CDR3 DNA sequence: TGTGCCAGCAGTTTAAATATAAGGTCTAATGAAAAACTGTTTTTT.

Only a few counts were recorded for this clone. The gene calls are TRBV6-5 and TRBJ1-1, with D possibly being TRBD1 (6 bases). Between the trimmed V and J ends, which lost 2 bases and 6 bases, there was a span of 13 bases. Germline lookup yields CDR1 MNHEY and CDR2 SVGAGI. The CDR3 extends over 14 amino acids. In DNA, the CDR3 is TGTGCCAGCAGTTACGGCGAGGGGGTCGCTGAAGCTTTCTTT. Residues: CASSYGEGVAEAFF.

The J gene is TRBJ1-2, the V gene TRBV10-3; TRBD1 matches at 7 bases. CDR3 length: 19 residues. J was trimmed by 0 bases and V by 1 base; bases with no gene match: 14. The V gene's germline CDR1 is ENHRY and CDR2 SYGVKD. CDR3 nucleotides: TGTGCCATCAGTGAGTTCCCCGGACAGGCTGATTTCGCTAACTATGGCTACACCTTC. The encoded protein is CAISEFPGQADFANYGYTF.

The chain combines TRBV6-1 with TRBJ2-1, with 8 bases matching TRBD1. The V and J ends lost 6 bases and 7 bases, in that order; junction bases with no gene match: 8. Per the germline V gene, CDR1 is MNHNS and CDR2 is SASEGT. The CDR3 has 14 residues. The CDR3 here is CASRPDRVGNEQFF. CDR3 DNA: TGTGCCAGCAGACCGGACAGGGTGGGGAATGAGCAGTTCTTC.

The chain is built from TRBV30 and TRBJ2-5; TRBD2 matches at 8 bases. Germline values: CDR1 GTSNPN, CDR2 SVGIG (reference sequence). The CDR3 sequence is 14 residues long. The J segment lost 5 bases and the V segment lost 3 bases, leaving 8 bases of the junction unmatched. CDR3: CAWRSAGALETQYF. As DNA, the CDR3 is TGTGCCTGGAGATCAGCGGGGGCTTTGGAGACCCAGTACTTC.

The rearrangement joins TRBV7-8 to TRBJ1-1; D possibly corresponds to TRBD1 (5 bases). The V and J ends lost 1 base and 0 bases respectively, with 12 bases between them. Germline lookup yields CDR1 SGHVS and CDR2 FQNEAQ. The CDR3 is 16 residues long. The CDR3 loop is CASSLEQGGMNTEAFF. The CDR3 nucleotides are TGTGCCAGCAGCTTAGAGCAGGGAGGGATGAACACTGAAGCTTTCTTT.